The 26 T cell receptor beta chains below were found in one sample sequenced in a study of sequential checkpoint blockade in melanoma. Treatment indicated: randomized to nivolumab then ipilimumab (arm A) or the reverse (arm B). The data were produced by immunoSEQ multiplex PCR, yet TCRdb's version contains in-frame clones alone and is incomplete. The sample lists over 3,000 clones, approximately 57% occurring once. The specimen comprised CD8+ T cells sorted from blood (inferred from file names), sampled from a patient given nivolumab and ipilimumab in sequence. These receptor sequences come from a human patient with melanoma. Some clones in this sample may be carry-over from other donors' samples.

In its sample, this clone was seen a few times. The V call is TRBV15, the J call TRBJ2-1, with a possible D match to TRBD1 (6 bases). Deletions cut 1 base from V and 2 bases from J, with 12 bases between. The CDR3 loop spans 16 amino acids. CDR1 and CDR2 (germline): LNHNV, YYDKDF (reference sequence). The CDR3 region has the DNA TGTGCCACCAGCAGAGGATGGCAGGGGCCCTACAATGAGCAGTTCTTC. Amino acid sequence: CATSRGWQGPYNEQFF. The whole variable domain, remainder taken from reference TRBV15 and TRBJ2-1, is DAMVIQNPRYQVTQFGKPVTLSCSQTLNHNVMYWYQQKSSQAPKLLFHYYDKDFNNEADTPDNFQSRRPNTSFCFLDIRSPGLGDTAMYLCATSRGWQGPYNEQFFGPGTRLTVL.

In DNA form, the CDR3 reads TGTGCCAGCAGTGAAGAAGACAGGGTGGGGGGAGAGACCCAGTACTTC. Residues: CASSEEDRVGGETQYF. J is TRBJ2-5 and V is TRBV6-1; possibly TRBD1 for D (7 bases). The CDR3 has 16 residues. With 1 base removed from V and 4 bases from J, the gap between germline ends came to 16 bases. Germline values: CDR1 MNHNS, CDR2 SASEGT.

This rearrangement joins TRBV2 to TRBJ2-7, with D possibly being TRBD1 (5 bases). V was cut by 3 bases and J by 2 bases, with 14 bases left in between. Germline loops: CDR1 SNHLY, CDR2 FYNNEI. This CDR3 comprises 15 residues. DNA of the CDR3: TGTGCCAGCAGTGAGCAAGGCGACAGAACCTACGAGCAGTACTTC. Its protein is CASSEQGDRTYEQYF.

This clone is labeled as large. The chain joins TRBV7-9 to TRBJ1-2, with D perhaps TRBD1 (5 bases). The CDR3 sequence is 14 residues long. The germline V and J ends were trimmed by 5 bases and 8 bases, with 18 bases remaining between them. Germline V gives CDR1 SEHNR, CDR2 FQNEAQ (reference sequence). The chain's CDR3 is CASSPAGQVKGYTF. CDR3 DNA sequence: TGTGCCAGCAGCCCCGCGGGGCAGGTTAAAGGCTACACCTTC.

The gene calls are TRBV4-2 and TRBJ2-7, with TRBD2 matching over 13 bases. V was clipped by 0 bases and J by 0 bases; unmatched bases: 8. CDR3 length: 19 amino acids. The germline V gene encodes CDR1 LGHNA and CDR2 YNFKEQ. The CDR3 reads CASSQEHLLAGGSSYEQYF. In DNA form, the CDR3 reads TGTGCCAGCAGCCAAGAGCATCTACTAGCGGGGGGGAGCTCCTACGAGCAGTACTTC.

The genes are TRBV19 and TRBJ1-5; 8 bases align to TRBD1. Trimming removed 5 bases from V and 6 bases from J; junction bases left unmatched: 6. Germline CDR1 and CDR2: LNHDA and SQIVND (reference sequence). The CDR3 covers 14 residues. The CDR3 here is CASSPTGGGQPQHF. CDR3 nucleotide sequence: TGTGCCAGTAGTCCAACAGGGGGAGGTCAGCCCCAGCATTTT.

V gene TRBV4-1 combines with J gene TRBJ2-6; tentatively, D is TRBD2 (5 bases). There are 16 residues in the CDR3. CDR1 and CDR2 from the germline V gene are MGHRA and YSYEKL. V was cut by 1 base and J by 3 bases, with 10 bases left in between. The CDR3 DNA reads as TGCGCCAGCAGCCAAGGACGAGGGCTTGGGGCCAACGTCCTGACTTTC. Protein product: CASSQGRGLGANVLTF.

The chain combines TRBV7-9 with TRBJ1-1; D perhaps matches TRBD1 (5 bases). CDR1 SEHNR and CDR2 FQNEAQ come from the germline V gene (reference sequence). CDR3 size: 14 residues. Trimming left V 2 bases short and J 1 base short, with 8 bases between. The CDR3 DNA is TGTGCCAGCAGCTTACTTGACAGGAACACTGAAGCTTTCTTT. Protein product: CASSLLDRNTEAFF. Looking up the rest from reference TRBV7-9 and TRBJ1-1 gives the full variable domain: DTGVSQNPRHKITKRGQNVTFRCDPISEHNRLYWYRQTLGQGPEFLTYFQNEAQLEKSRLLSDRFSAERPKGSFSTLEIQRTEQGDSAMYLCASSLLDRNTEAFFGQGTRLTVV.

The chain recombines TRBV5-4 with TRBJ2-5, with 11 bases lining up with TRBD1. Germline CDR1 reads SGHNT; CDR2 reads YYREEE (reference sequence). V dropped 4 bases and J dropped 6; count of bases not matched to a gene: 8. The CDR3 covers 15 residues. The CDR3 DNA reads TGTGCCAGCAGCCCTGCGGGACAGGGGGACAAGACCCAGTACTTC. This sequence encodes CASSPAGQGDKTQYF.

The table lists this clone with a few counts. The chain carries TRBV4-3 and TRBJ2-2, with TRBD1 matching 9 bases. This CDR3 is 16 amino acids long. The junction had 8 bases not matched to a gene; V was cut back by 2 bases and J by 7 bases. Germline lookup yields CDR1 LGHNA and CDR2 YSLEER. The CDR3 loop is CASSQLRDRDFGELFF. CDR3 in DNA: TGCGCCAGCAGCCAATTACGGGACAGGGACTTCGGGGAGCTGTTTTTT.

This clone was detected only a few times. The rearrangement uses TRBV19 and TRBJ2-7; D gene ambiguous. With 3 bases removed from V and 7 bases from J, the gap between germline ends came to 10 bases. Germline CDR1 is LNHDA and CDR2 is SQIVND (reference sequence). This CDR3 is built from 12 residues. DNA of the CDR3: TGTGCCAGTAGTATGGTGGGCTGGGAGCAGTACTTC. It encodes CASSMVGWEQYF.

The CDR3 spells CASSSGTSGGQNTGELFF. The CDR3 DNA follows: TGTGCCAGCAGCTCCGGGACTAGCGGGGGGCAGAACACCGGGGAGCTGTTTTTT. The chain links TRBV7-6 to TRBJ2-2; 15 bases line up with TRBD2. V trimming: 4 bases; J trimming: 1 base; junction bases outside the gene matches: 4. Germline CDR1 and CDR2: SGHVS and FNYEAQ. This CDR3 contains 18 residues.

This clone came up a few times. The J gene is TRBJ1-6, the V gene TRBV18; TRBD1 might be the D (5 bases). The CDR3 length is 15 residues. Deletions cut 2 bases from V and 6 bases from J, with 11 bases between. The germline V gene has CDR1 KGHSH and CDR2 LQKENI. The CDR3 coding sequence is TGTGCCAGCTCACCAGGGCAGGGCTTTAATTCACCCCTCCACTTT. This translates into CASSPGQGFNSPLHF.

In DNA form, the CDR3 reads TGTGCCAGCAGCCCTAGGCCTGGCTCTGGGGCCAACGTCCTGACTTTC. Protein product: CASSPRPGSGANVLTF. The chain links TRBV7-6 to TRBJ2-6; D gene ambiguous. The CDR3 runs to 16 residues. Trimming took off 5 bases at V and 0 bases at J, with 11 bases between the two ends. The germline CDR1 and CDR2 sequences are SGHVS and FNYEAQ.

The CDR3 DNA is TGCGCCAGCAGCAGGGGGAACGAGCAGTACTTC. This gives the protein CASSRGNEQYF. The rearrangement joins TRBV5-1 to TRBJ2-5; D possibly corresponds to TRBD1 (6 bases). The J call may be in error: the DNA end matches TRBJ2-7 better. This CDR3 region has 11 residues. Germline V gene data show CDR1 as SGHRS and CDR2 as YFSETQ.

This chain uses TRBV18 with TRBJ2-7; 12 nucleotides align to TRBD2. CDR1 is KGHSH, CDR2 LQKENI, per germline. The CDR3 has 17 residues. The V segment lost 3 bases and the J segment 1 base; nucleotides outside the gene matches: 7. CDR3 coding DNA: TGTGCCAGCTCACCGGCCCTAGCGGGGGGGGGTTCCTACGAGCAGTACTTC. Translating it yields CASSPALAGGGSYEQYF.

The rearrangement uses TRBV5-4 and TRBJ2-7, with D possibly matching TRBD1 (5 bases). The V and J ends lost 1 base and 2 bases respectively, with 10 bases between them. CDR1 and CDR2 (germline): SGHNT, YYREEE (reference sequence). This CDR3 has 14 residues. The CDR3 sequence: CASSLRQYPYEQYF. Written as DNA, the CDR3 is TGTGCCAGCAGCTTGCGACAGTACCCCTACGAGCAGTACTTC.

The chain couples TRBV2 to TRBJ1-1, with D maybe TRBD1 (5 bases). The V and J ends lost 1 base and 1 base respectively, with 13 bases between them. This CDR3 region has 16 residues. The V gene's germline CDR1 is SNHLY and CDR2 FYNNEI. The CDR3 here is CASSEVSGQGNTEAFF. In DNA, the CDR3 is TGTGCCAGCAGTGAAGTTTCAGGACAAGGGAACACTGAAGCTTTCTTT.

The chain recombines TRBV27 with TRBJ2-7; TRBD2 matches at 9 bases. CDR3 length equals 15 residues. The V gene end was trimmed by 6 bases and the J gene end by 2 bases; junction bases not matched to a gene: 8. Germline V gene lookup returns CDR1 MNHEY and CDR2 SMNVEV (reference sequence). This chain's CDR3 is CASSHLAGTTYEQYF. In DNA, the CDR3 is TGTGCCAGCAGCCATCTAGCGGGGACGACCTACGAGCAGTACTTC.

The chain has TRBV27 and TRBJ2-5, with 9 nucleotides matching TRBD2. This CDR3 region has 15 residues. Losses at the gene ends were 8 bases for V and 4 bases for J; bases not matched to a gene: 11. Germline V lookup: CDR1 MNHEY, CDR2 SMNVEV (reference sequence). The CDR3 DNA is TGTGCCAGCGAATCGAGAGCGGGGGGCTCAGAGACCCAGTACTTC. This codes for CASESRAGGSETQYF.

The V and J genes are TRBV29-1 and TRBJ1-2; 7 positions match TRBD1. CDR1 is SQVTM and CDR2 is ANQGSEA in the germline V gene. The CDR3 loop spans 13 amino acids. J lost 6 bases, V lost 3 bases, and 7 bases had no gene match. The DNA of the CDR3 is TGCAGCGTTGACAAGGGGGCGCCTGATGGCTACACCTTC. Translated: CSVDKGAPDGYTF.

V and J are TRBV2 and TRBJ2-5; 9 bases align to TRBD1. The J call may be incorrect, as the DNA end agrees better with TRBJ2-7. This CDR3 has 13 residues. Germline V gene lookup returns CDR1 SNHLY and CDR2 FYNNEI. The CDR3 loop is CASTHPQGAEQYF. The CDR3 DNA follows: TGTGCCAGCACCCACCCACAGGGGGCCGAGCAGTACTTC.

The V call is TRBV7-9, the J call TRBJ2-3; 7 bases map to TRBD2. The germline CDR1 and CDR2 sequences are SEHNR and FQNEAQ (reference sequence). The CDR3 spans 15 residues. After removal of 4 bases from V and 6 bases from J, the junction contained 10 bases not matched to a gene. The chain's CDR3 is CASSSAGTNMDTQYF. The DNA for the CDR3 is TGTGCCAGCAGCTCCGCCGGGACTAACATGGATACGCAGTATTTT.

The J gene is TRBJ2-7, the V gene TRBV4-1; weak D call: TRBD2 (5 bases). CDR3 length: 14 residues. The germline V gene encodes CDR1 MGHRA and CDR2 YSYEKL. Trimming removed 0 bases at V and 1 base at J, with 7 bases between. In nucleotides, the CDR3 is TGCGCCAGCAGCCAAGACCGGGGATCCTACGAGCAGTACTTC. Protein: CASSQDRGSYEQYF.

The J gene is TRBJ2-7, the V gene TRBV14, with TRBD1 as a possible D gene (6 bases). Germline CDR1 and CDR2: SGHDN and FVKESK. V lost 6 bases and J 3 bases, leaving 12 bases between the germline ends. The CDR3 covers 13 residues. Here the CDR3 DNA reads TGTGCCAGCAGATTAACAGGGATCTACGAGCAGTACTTC. Amino acids: CASRLTGIYEQYF.

This clone is labeled medium-sized. This chain connects TRBV5-6 to TRBJ1-4; D possibly corresponds to TRBD1 (5 bases). V was cut by 7 bases and J by 7 bases, with 14 bases left in between. The germline CDR1 and CDR2 sequences are SGHDT and YYEEEE. CDR3 length: 13 amino acids. CDR3 sequence: CASGRGGSEKLFF. The CDR3 nucleotides read TGTGCCAGCGGCCGGGGGGGGAGTGAAAAACTGTTTTTT. Using reference TRBV5-6 and TRBJ1-4 for the parts outside the CDR3, the full variable domain is DAGVTQSPTHLIKTRGQQVTLRCSPKSGHDTVSWYQQALGQGPQFIFQYYEEEERQRGNFPDRFSGHQFPNYSSELNVNALLLGDSALYLCASGRGGSEKLFFGSGTQLSVL.